This T cell receptor (beta chain) is drawn from a study of T cell responses to AZD1222 COVID-19 vaccine. V was cut by 2 bases and J by 0 bases, with 9 bases left in between. Germline-derived CDR1 and CDR2 are MNHEY and SVGAGI. The CDR3 extends over 15 amino acids. Study-wide results and limits: Spike-specific TCR breadth and depth went up after people got two AZD1222 doses. White British ancestry dominated among donors, who included more females, and clonal diversity was possibly underestimated.

A note on this clone: As yet, its antigen is unknown.

The method was immunoSEQ multiplex PCR; TCRdb's version includes in-frame clones alone and lacks a portion of them. The sample lists more than 110,000 clones, 92% occurring once. This chain joins TRBV6-5 and TRBJ2-3; unclear D gene. The receptor comes from an adult in good health. Sample: peripheral blood, taken on day 0 of AZD1222 vaccination. The CDR3 spells CASSYADGSTDTQYF. In DNA form, the CDR3 reads TGTGCCAGCAGTTACGCGGATGGGAGCACAGATACGCAGTATTTT.